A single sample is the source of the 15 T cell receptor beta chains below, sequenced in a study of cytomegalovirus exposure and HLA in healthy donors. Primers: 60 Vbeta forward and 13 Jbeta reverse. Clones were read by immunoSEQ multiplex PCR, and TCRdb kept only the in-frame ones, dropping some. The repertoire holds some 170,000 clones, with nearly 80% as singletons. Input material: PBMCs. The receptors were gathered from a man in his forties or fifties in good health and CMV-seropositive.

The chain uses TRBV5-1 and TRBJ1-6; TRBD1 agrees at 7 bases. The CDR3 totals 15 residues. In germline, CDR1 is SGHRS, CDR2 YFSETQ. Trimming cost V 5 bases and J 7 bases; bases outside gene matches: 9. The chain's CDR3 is CASSPPGTENSPLHF. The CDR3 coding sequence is TGCGCCAGCAGTCCGCCCGGGACAGAGAATTCACCCCTCCACTTT.

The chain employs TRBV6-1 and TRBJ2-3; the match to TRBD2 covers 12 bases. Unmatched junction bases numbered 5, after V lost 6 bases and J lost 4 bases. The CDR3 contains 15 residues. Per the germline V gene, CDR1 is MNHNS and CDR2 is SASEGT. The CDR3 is CASRLAGGLSDTQYF. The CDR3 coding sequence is TGTGCCAGCAGGCTAGCGGGAGGGCTCTCAGATACGCAGTATTTT.

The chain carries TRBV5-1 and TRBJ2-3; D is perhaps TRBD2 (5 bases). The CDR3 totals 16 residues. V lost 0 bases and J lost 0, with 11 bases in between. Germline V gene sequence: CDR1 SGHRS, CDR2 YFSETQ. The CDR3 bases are TGCGCCAGCAGCTTGGAGCGGCAGACTAGCACAGATACGCAGTATTTT. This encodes CASSLERQTSTDTQYF.

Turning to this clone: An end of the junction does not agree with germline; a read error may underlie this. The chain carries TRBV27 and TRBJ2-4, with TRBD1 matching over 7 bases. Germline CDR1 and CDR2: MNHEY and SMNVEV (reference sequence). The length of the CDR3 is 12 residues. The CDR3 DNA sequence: TGTGCCAGCAGCCAGACCGGGACAGTAATGCACTTC. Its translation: CASSQTGTVMHF.

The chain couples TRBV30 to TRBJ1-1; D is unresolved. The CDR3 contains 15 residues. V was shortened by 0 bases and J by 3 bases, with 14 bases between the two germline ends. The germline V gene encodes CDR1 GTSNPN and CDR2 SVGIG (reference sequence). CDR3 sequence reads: CAWSVSPGRYTEAFF. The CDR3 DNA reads TGTGCCTGGAGTGTTTCGCCTGGGAGGTACACTGAAGCTTTCTTT.

CDR3 amino acids: CASSSVGAQETQYF. Written as DNA, the CDR3 is TGTGCCAGCAGTTCCGTTGGGGCTCAAGAGACCCAGTACTTC. J is TRBJ2-5 and V is TRBV6-5, with D perhaps TRBD1 (5 bases). The CDR3 has 14 amino acids. Looked up from germline, CDR1 is MNHEY and CDR2 is SVGAGI. V shed 4 bases and J shed 2 bases, with 11 bases lying between them.

This CDR3 is CASSSRLAGEQETQYF. The CDR3 DNA sequence: TGTGCCAGCAGTTCCAGACTAGCGGGAGAACAAGAGACCCAGTACTTC. The rearrangement uses TRBV28 and TRBJ2-5, with 12 bases aligning to TRBD2. Germline CDR1 is MDHEN and CDR2 is SYDVKM. The CDR3 is 16 residues long. V lost 4 bases and J lost 2; bases outside the gene matches: 5.

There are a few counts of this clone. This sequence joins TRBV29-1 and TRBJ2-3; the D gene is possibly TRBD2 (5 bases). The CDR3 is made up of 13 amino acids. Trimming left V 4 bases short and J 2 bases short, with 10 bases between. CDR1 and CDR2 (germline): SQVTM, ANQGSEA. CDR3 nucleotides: TGCAGCGTTGGAGGGCACAACACAGATACGCAGTATTTT. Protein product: CSVGGHNTDTQYF.

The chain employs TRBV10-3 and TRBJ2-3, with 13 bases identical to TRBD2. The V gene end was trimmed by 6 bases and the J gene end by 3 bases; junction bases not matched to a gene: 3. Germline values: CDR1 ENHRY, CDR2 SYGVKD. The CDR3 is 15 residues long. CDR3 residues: CAISEGLAGTDTQYF. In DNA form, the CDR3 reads TGTGCCATCAGCGAGGGACTAGCGGGAACAGATACGCAGTATTTT.

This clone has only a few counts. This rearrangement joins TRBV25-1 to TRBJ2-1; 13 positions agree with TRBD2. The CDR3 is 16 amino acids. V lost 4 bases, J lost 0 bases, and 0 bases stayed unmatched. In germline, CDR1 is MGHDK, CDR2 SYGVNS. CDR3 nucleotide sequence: TGTGCCAGCAGTGGGACTAGCGGGAGCTCCTACAATGAGCAGTTCTTC. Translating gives CASSGTSGSSYNEQFF. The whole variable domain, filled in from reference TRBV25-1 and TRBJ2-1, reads EADIYQTPRYLVIGTGKKITLECSQTMGHDKMYWYQQDPGMELHLIHYSYGVNSTEKGDLSSESTVSRIRTEHFPLTLESARPSHTSQYLCASSGTSGSSYNEQFFGPGTRLTVL.

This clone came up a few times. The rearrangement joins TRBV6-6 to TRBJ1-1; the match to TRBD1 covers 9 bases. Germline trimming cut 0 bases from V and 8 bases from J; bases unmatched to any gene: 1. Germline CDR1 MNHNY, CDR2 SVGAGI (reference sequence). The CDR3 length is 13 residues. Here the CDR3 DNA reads TGTGCCAGCAGTTACTCGGGGACAGGGGAAGCTTTCTTT. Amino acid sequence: CASSYSGTGEAFF.

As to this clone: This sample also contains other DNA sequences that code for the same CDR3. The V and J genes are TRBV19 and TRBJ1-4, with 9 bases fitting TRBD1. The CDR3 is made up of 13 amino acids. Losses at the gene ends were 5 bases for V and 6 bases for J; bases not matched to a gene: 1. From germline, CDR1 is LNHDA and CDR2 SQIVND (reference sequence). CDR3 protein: CASSGTGYEKLFF. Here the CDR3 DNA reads TGTGCCAGTAGTGGGACAGGGTATGAAAAACTGTTTTTT.

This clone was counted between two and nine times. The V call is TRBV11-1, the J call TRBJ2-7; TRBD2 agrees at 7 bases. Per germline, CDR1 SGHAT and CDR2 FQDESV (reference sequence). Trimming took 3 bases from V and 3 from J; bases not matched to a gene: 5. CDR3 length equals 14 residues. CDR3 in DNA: TGTGCCAGCAGCTTTGGCCTAGCGGACTACGAGCAGTACTTC. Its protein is CASSFGLADYEQYF.

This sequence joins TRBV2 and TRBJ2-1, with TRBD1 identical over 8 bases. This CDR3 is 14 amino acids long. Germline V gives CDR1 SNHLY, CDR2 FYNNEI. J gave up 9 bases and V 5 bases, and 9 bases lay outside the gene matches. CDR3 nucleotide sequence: TGTGCCAGCAGTCGGACAGGGTTATTGGTTGAGCAGTTCTTC. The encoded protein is CASSRTGLLVEQFF.

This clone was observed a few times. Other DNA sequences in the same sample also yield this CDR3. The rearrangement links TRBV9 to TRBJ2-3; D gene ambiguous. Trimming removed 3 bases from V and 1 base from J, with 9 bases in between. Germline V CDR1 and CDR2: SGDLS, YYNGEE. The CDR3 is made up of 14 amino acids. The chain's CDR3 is CASSGPGGTDTQYF. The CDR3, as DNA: TGTGCCAGCAGCGGGCCAGGTGGCACAGATACGCAGTATTTT.